The present T cell receptor (beta chain) was sequenced within a study of blood T cell repertoires in COVID-19. The method was immunoSEQ multiplex PCR; TCRdb's version includes in-frame clones alone and lacks a portion of them. The table lists hundreds of thousands of clones, roughly 80% of them singletons. The CDR3 sequence is 13 residues long. Germline values: CDR1 MDHEN, CDR2 SYDVKM. Trimming took off 7 bases at V and 1 base at J, with 10 bases between the two ends. Sequencing was carried out using PBMCs or T cells enriched from blood (not recorded which). This clonotype was sampled from a woman aged 45-59 years who had been exposed to COVID-19. The chain uses TRBV28 and TRBJ1-1; tentative D call: TRBD1 (5 bases). CDR3 DNA: TGTGCCAGCACCCCGACAGAGAACACTGAAGCTTTCTTT. This codes for CASTPTENTEAFF.